Listed below are T cell receptor beta chains from one sample, sequenced in a study of blood T cell repertoires in COVID-19. Some clones are missing from TCRdb's copy, which holds only in-frame ones; the method was immunoSEQ multiplex PCR. The sample lists roughly 120,000 clones, approximately 82% seen once, with over 2% in the top ten. Sequencing was carried out using peripheral blood. The receptors stem from a man younger than 45 with acute or convalescent COVID-19. Both conserved end residues are part of each CDR3. Clone size is shown for a subset of rows, as once, few, many or a class of expanded clone.

clone size: .; CDR3 length: 15; J gene: TRBJ1-6; V gene: TRBV27; CDR3 protein: CASSFGTGHNSPLHF
clone size: few; CDR3 length: 15; J gene: TRBJ1-1; V gene: TRBV27; CDR3 protein: CASSLSAGGNTEAFF
clone size: once; CDR3 length: 14; J gene: TRBJ1-2; V gene: TRBV27; CDR3 protein: CASSLNQGARGYTF
clone size: .; CDR3 length: 16; J gene: TRBJ2-2; V gene: TRBV15; CDR3 protein: CATSQFLAGAAGELFF
clone size: .; CDR3 length: 21; J gene: TRBJ2-1; V gene: TRBV3-1/TRBV3-2; CDR3 protein: CASSQDGTSGREFLSYNEQFF
clone size: .; CDR3 length: 14; J gene: TRBJ2-3; V gene: TRBV9; CDR3 protein: CASSLSGSADTQYF
clone size: .; CDR3 length: 13; J gene: TRBJ2-7; V gene: TRBV6-5; CDR3 protein: CASTRDGGYEQYF
clone size: .; CDR3 length: 14; J gene: TRBJ1-1; V gene: TRBV6-2/TRBV6-3; CDR3 protein: CASSYSPGGTEAFF
clone size: few; CDR3 length: 15; J gene: TRBJ1-5; V gene: TRBV28; CDR3 protein: CASSEQGRGNQPQHF
clone size: .; CDR3 length: 12; J gene: TRBJ1-1; V gene: TRBV12-3/TRBV12-4; CDR3 protein: CASTQGTTEAFF
clone size: .; CDR3 length: 17; J gene: TRBJ2-6; V gene: TRBV5-8; CDR3 protein: CASSLLQGTSGANVLTF
clone size: few; CDR3 length: 13; J gene: TRBJ1-2; V gene: TRBV29-1; CDR3 protein: CSVPQGTNYGYTF
clone size: few; CDR3 length: 14; J gene: TRBJ1-5; V gene: TRBV5-8; CDR3 protein: CASSRGGNNQPQHF
clone size: .; CDR3 length: 15; J gene: TRBJ2-3; V gene: TRBV19; CDR3 protein: CASSILRGKADTQYF
clone size: .; CDR3 length: 14; J gene: TRBJ1-1; V gene: TRBV3-1/TRBV3-2; CDR3 protein: CASSPRRGRTEAFF
clone size: .; CDR3 length: 15; J gene: TRBJ1-5; V gene: TRBV30; CDR3 protein: CACRSGEELNQPQHF
clone size: .; CDR3 length: 13; J gene: TRBJ2-5; V gene: TRBV2; CDR3 protein: CASTRDRQETQYF
clone size: .; CDR3 length: 15; J gene: TRBJ2-1; V gene: TRBV5-8; CDR3 protein: CASSRRTSGYNEQFF